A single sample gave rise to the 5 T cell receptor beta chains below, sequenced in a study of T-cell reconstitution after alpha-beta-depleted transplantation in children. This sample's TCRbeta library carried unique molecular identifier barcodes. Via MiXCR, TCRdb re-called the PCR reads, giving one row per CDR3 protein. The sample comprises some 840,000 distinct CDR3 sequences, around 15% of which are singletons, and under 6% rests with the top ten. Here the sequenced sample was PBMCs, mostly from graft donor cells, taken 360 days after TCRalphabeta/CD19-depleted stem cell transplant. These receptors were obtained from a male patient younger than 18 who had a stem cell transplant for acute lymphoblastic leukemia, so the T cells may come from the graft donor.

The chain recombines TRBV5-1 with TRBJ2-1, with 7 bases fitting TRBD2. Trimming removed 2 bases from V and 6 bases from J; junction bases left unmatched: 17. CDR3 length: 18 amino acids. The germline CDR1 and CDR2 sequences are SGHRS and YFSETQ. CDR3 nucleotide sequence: TGCGCCAGCAGCTTAGTCTTGGGGGGACTACCTAGGGGCAATGAGCAGTTCTTC. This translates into CASSLVLGGLPRGNEQFF. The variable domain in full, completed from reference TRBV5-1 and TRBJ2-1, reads KAGVTQTPRYLIKTRGQQVTLSCSPISGHRSVSWYQQTPGQGLQFLFEYFSETQRNKGNFPGRFSGRQFSNSRSEMNVSTLELGDSALYLCASSLVLGGLPRGNEQFFGPGTRLTVL.

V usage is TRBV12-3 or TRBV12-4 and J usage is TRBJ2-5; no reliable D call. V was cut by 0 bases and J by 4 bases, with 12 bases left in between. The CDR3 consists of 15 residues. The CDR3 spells CASSLARPDGETQYF. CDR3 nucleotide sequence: TGTGCCAGCAGTTTAGCGCGGCCCGACGGAGAGACCCAGTACTTC.

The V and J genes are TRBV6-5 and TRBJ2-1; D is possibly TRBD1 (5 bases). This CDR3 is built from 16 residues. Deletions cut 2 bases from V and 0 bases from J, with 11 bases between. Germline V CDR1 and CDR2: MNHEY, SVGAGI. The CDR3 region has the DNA TGTGCCAGCAGTTACCTTAGGGGATCCTCCTACAATGAGCAGTTCTTC. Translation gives CASSYLRGSSYNEQFF.

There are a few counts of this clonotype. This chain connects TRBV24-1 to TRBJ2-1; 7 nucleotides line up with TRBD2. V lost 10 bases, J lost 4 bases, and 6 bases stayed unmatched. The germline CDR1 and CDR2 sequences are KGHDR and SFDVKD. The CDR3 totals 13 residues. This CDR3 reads CATSSGSYNEQFF. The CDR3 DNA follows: TGTGCCACTTCTAGCGGCTCTTACAATGAGCAGTTCTTC.

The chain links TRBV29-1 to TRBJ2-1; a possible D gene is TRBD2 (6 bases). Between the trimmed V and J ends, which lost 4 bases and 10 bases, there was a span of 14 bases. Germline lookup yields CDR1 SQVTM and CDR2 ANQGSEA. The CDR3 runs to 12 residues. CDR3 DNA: TGCAGCGTTGCCGTAACGGGAGCCGAGCAGTTCTTC. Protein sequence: CSVAVTGAEQFF.